This TCR beta chain is from a study of T cell clonality in common variable immunodeficiency. Germline-derived CDR1 and CDR2 are KGHSH and LQKENI. This CDR3 has 13 amino acids. The V segment lost 6 bases and the J segment 6 bases; nucleotides outside the gene matches: 5. The sample holds many counts of this clone. With the read ending 3 residues before the CDR3 end, the germline J gene is used to fill in that end. Profiling relied on immunoSEQ multiplex PCR, and the TCRdb table lists in-frame clones only, not all of them. The table lists about 39,000 clones, with no singletons. The J gene is TRBJ2-5, the V gene TRBV18, with 9 bases that match TRBD1. Sequenced input: peripheral blood mononuclear cells. The clonotype was recovered from a person between 18 and 75 years old in good health. CDR3 region: CASSRTGVQTQYF. CDR3 bases read: TGTGCCAGCTCTCGGACAGGGGTGCAGACC.